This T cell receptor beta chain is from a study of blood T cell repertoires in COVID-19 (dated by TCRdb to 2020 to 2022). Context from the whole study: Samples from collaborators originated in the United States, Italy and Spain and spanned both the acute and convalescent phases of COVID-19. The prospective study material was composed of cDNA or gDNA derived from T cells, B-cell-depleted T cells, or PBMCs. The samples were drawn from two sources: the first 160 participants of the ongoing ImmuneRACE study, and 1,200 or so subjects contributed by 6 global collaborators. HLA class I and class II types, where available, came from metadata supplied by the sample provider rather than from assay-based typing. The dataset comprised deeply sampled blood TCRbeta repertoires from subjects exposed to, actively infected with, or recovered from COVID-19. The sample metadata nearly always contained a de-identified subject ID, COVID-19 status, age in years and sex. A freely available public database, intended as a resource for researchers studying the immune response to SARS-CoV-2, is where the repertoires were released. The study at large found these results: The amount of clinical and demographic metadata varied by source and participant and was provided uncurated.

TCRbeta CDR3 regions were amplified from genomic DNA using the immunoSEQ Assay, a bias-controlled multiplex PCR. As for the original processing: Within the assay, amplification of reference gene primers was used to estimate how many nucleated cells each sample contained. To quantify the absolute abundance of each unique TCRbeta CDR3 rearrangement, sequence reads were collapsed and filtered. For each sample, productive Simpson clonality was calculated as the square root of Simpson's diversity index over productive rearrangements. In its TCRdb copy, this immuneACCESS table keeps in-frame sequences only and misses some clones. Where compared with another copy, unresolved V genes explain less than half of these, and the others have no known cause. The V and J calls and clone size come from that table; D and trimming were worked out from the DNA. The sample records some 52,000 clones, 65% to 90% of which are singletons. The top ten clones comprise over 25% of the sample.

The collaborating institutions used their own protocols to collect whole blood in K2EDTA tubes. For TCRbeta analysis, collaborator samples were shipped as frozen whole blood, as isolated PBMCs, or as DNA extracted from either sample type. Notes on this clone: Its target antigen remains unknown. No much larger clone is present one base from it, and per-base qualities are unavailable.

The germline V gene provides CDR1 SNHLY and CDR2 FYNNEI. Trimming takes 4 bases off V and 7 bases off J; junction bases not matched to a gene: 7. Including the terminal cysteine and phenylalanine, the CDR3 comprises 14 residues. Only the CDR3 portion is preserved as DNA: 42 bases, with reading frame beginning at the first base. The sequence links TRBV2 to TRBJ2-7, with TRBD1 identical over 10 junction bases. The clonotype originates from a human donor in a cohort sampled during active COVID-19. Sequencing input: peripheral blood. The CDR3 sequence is CASSGTGGTGEQYF. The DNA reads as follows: TGTGCCAGCAGTGGGACAGGGGGGACGGGAGAGCAGTACTTC.